The 18 T cell receptor beta chains listed next were all sequenced from one sample in a study of shared clonotypes between healthy human individuals. Data came from immunoSEQ multiplex PCR; TCRdb stores just in-frame clones and leaves some out. This sample has roughly 2 million clones, with 90% to 95% found just once. What was sequenced was naive CD4+ T cells sorted from blood. Noted subset: CD45RA+ positively selected. Source of these receptors: a man aged 18 to 29 in good health.

In this sample, this clone turned up once. The chain uses TRBV30 and TRBJ1-5, with 8 positions matching TRBD1. With V trimmed by 4 bases and J by 6 bases, 5 bases remained unmatched. This CDR3 has 13 amino acids. Germline CDR1 and CDR2: GTSNPN and SVGIG (reference sequence). The CDR3 spells CAWNPTGAQPQHF. DNA of the CDR3: TGTGCCTGGAACCCGACAGGGGCTCAGCCCCAGCATTTT.

The chain recombines TRBV6-1 with TRBJ1-2; possible D gene TRBD1, 6 bases. This CDR3 spans 16 amino acids. Germline V gene data show CDR1 as MNHNS and CDR2 as SASEGT. The V gene lost 2 bases and the J gene lost 7 bases, with 20 bases spanning the gap. CDR3 region: CASSERGHPQRGGYTF. The CDR3 DNA sequence: TGTGCCAGCAGTGAACGGGGACATCCTCAAAGGGGTGGCTACACCTTC.

Comments on this clone: Other nucleotide sequences in the sample specify the same CDR3. The V gene is TRBV19, the J gene TRBJ2-6, with D unresolved. The V end lost 9 bases, the J end lost 2 bases, and 8 bases lay between the germline ends. Germline V lookup: CDR1 LNHDA, CDR2 SQIVND (reference sequence). CDR3 size: 13 residues. CDR3 in DNA: TGTGCCAGCCGAAACCCTGGGGCCAACGTCCTGACTTTC. Protein product: CASRNPGANVLTF.

The chain recombines TRBV27 with TRBJ1-1; D remains unclear. Germline CDR1 and CDR2: MNHEY and SMNVEV (reference sequence). The V end was cut by 6 bases, the J end by 1 base, with 12 bases between. The CDR3 is 14 residues long. The CDR3 DNA reads TGTGCCAGCAGCCTCCTCTATGAGAACACTGAAGCTTTCTTT. Translated: CASSLLYENTEAFF.

This rearrangement joins TRBV29-1 to TRBJ1-1; TRBD1 aligns across 7 bases. The CDR3 is made up of 12 amino acids. The V and J ends lost 6 bases and 5 bases, in that order; junction bases with no gene match: 6. From germline, CDR1 is SQVTM and CDR2 ANQGSEA. CDR3 coding DNA: TGCAGCGTCGCCCAGGGGGTGACTGAAGCTTTCTTT. Amino acid sequence: CSVAQGVTEAFF.

The chain recombines TRBV30 with TRBJ2-5; D possibly corresponds to TRBD2 (6 bases). This CDR3 spans 13 amino acids. Between the trimmed V and J ends, which lost 2 bases and 1 base, there was a span of 8 bases. The germline V gene encodes CDR1 GTSNPN and CDR2 SVGIG (reference sequence). CDR3 coding DNA: TGTGCCTGGAGTCCCGGGGGCCAAGAGACCCAGTACTTC. The encoded protein is CAWSPGGQETQYF.

V and J are TRBV5-4 and TRBJ2-3, with 11 bases that match TRBD2. The germline V gene encodes CDR1 SGHNT and CDR2 YYREEE (reference sequence). CDR3 size: 17 residues. The junction had 12 bases not matched to a gene; V was cut back by 5 bases and J by 4 bases. CDR3 protein: CASSRNVAGGSPDTQYF. The CDR3 nucleotides read TGTGCCAGCAGTCGAAACGTAGCGGGAGGGTCCCCAGATACGCAGTATTTT.

V is TRBV27 and J is TRBJ2-1; 13 bases are shared with TRBD2. The CDR3 runs to 16 residues. Germline V lookup: CDR1 MNHEY, CDR2 SMNVEV (reference sequence). V gave up 4 bases and J gave up 7 bases; unmatched junction bases: 7. The CDR3 DNA is TGTGCCAGCAGTTCCCTTTTGACTAGCGGGAGGAATGAGCAGTTCTTC. The encoded protein is CASSSLLTSGRNEQFF.

The rearrangement links TRBV5-5 to TRBJ1-2; D not certain. The CDR3 loop spans 12 amino acids. Germline V gene lookup returns CDR1 SGHKS and CDR2 YYEKEE (reference sequence). Trimming took 3 bases from V and 5 from J, leaving 8 bases between them. As DNA, the CDR3 is TGTGCCAGCAGCTCCGATGGGTATGGCTACACCTTC. Protein product: CASSSDGYGYTF.

V usage is TRBV11-3 and J usage is TRBJ2-7; 7 bases match TRBD1. This CDR3 region has 16 residues. Germline V CDR1 and CDR2: SGHNT, YENEEA. Germline trimming cut 2 bases from V and 2 bases from J; bases unmatched to any gene: 9. The CDR3 loop is CASSLPLNRGTYEQYF. Here the CDR3 DNA reads TGTGCCAGCAGCTTACCTTTAAACAGGGGAACCTACGAGCAGTACTTC.

The chain carries TRBV5-1 and TRBJ2-7; D is unclear. The CDR3 consists of 13 residues. CDR1 is SGHRS, CDR2 YFSETQ, per germline. V was cut by 1 base and J by 4 bases, with 9 bases left in between. The CDR3 DNA reads as TGCGCCAGCAGCTTGAGGCCGGATTACGAGCAGTACTTC. It encodes CASSLRPDYEQYF.

The chain combines TRBV5-4 with TRBJ1-2; 7 bases agree with TRBD1. Trimming took 9 bases from V and 5 from J; bases not matched to a gene: 13. The CDR3 spans 14 residues. Germline loops: CDR1 SGHNT, CDR2 YYREEE (reference sequence). CDR3 DNA: TGTGCCACCGGGGAGGGGGCAATTGATTATGGCTACACCTTC. Residues: CATGEGAIDYGYTF.

The V call is TRBV11-2, the J call TRBJ2-2; D unresolved. CDR3 size: 12 residues. Trimming shortened V by 4 bases and J by 6 bases, and 6 bases separated the two germline ends. Germline V gene sequence: CDR1 SGHAT, CDR2 FQNNGV. CDR3 residues: CASSSNPGELFF. The CDR3 coding sequence is TGTGCCAGCAGCTCAAATCCCGGGGAGCTGTTTTTT.

V gene TRBV7-9 combines with J gene TRBJ2-7; 12 nucleotides line up with TRBD1. In germline, CDR1 is SEHNR, CDR2 FQNEAQ (reference sequence). Trimming took 5 bases from V and 4 from J; bases not matched to a gene: 6. This CDR3 spans 15 amino acids. The CDR3 here is CASSPPGQGAYEQYF. CDR3 nucleotides: TGTGCCAGCAGCCCGCCGGGACAGGGGGCTTACGAGCAGTACTTC.

The J gene is TRBJ2-7, the V gene TRBV5-5; 9 bases line up with TRBD2. Per the germline V gene, CDR1 is SGHKS and CDR2 is YYEKEE (reference sequence). V lost 6 bases, J lost 3 bases, and 7 bases stayed unmatched. This CDR3 spans 14 amino acids. This CDR3 is CASNRLAENYEQYF. The CDR3, as DNA: TGTGCCAGCAACCGACTAGCGGAGAACTACGAGCAGTACTTC.

The V call is TRBV7-2, the J call TRBJ2-1, with D tentatively TRBD1 (6 bases). V was cut by 5 bases and J by 4 bases, with 24 bases left in between. CDR1 is SGHTA, CDR2 FQGNSA, per germline. The CDR3 runs 18 residues. The CDR3 DNA reads TGTGCCAGCAGCCTTAGGGGAAAGACAGGAGATGGGTACAATGAGCAGTTCTTC. It specifies CASSLRGKTGDGYNEQFF.

The chain uses TRBV10-3 and TRBJ2-6; TRBD1 agrees at 7 bases. Germline assignment: CDR1 ENHRY and CDR2 SYGVKD. V gave up 3 bases and J gave up 2 bases; unmatched junction bases: 7. The CDR3 is 17 amino acids. CDR3 nucleotides: TGTGCCATCAGTGAATTAGGGGGCGCGGCTGGGGCCAACGTCCTGACTTTC. Its protein product is CAISELGGAAGANVLTF.

The chain is built from TRBV29-1 and TRBJ1-2; D call uncertain. Looked up from germline, CDR1 is SQVTM and CDR2 is ANQGSEA. The CDR3 sequence is 15 residues long. Between the trimmed V and J ends, which lost 6 bases and 0 bases, there was a span of 17 bases. The CDR3 protein is CSVSGAWGPNYGYTF. The DNA of the CDR3 is TGCAGCGTGAGTGGCGCATGGGGTCCTAACTATGGCTACACCTTC.